Sequencing of this T cell receptor (beta chain) was carried out in a study of graft-versus-host responses after intestinal transplantation (dated by TCRdb to about 2021). Study-level background: The transplants that recipients got were multivisceral, liver-intestinal, or isolated intestinal. Bulk TCR-beta CDR3 sequencing was used to track graft-versus-host and host-versus-graft alloreactive T cell clones in the graft, circulation and bone marrow after intestinal transplantation. Anti-thymocyte globulin induction was given to all recipients, followed by maintenance tacrolimus and steroids for two to four years. To identify alloreactive clones, pre-transplant mixed lymphocyte reaction products were sequenced and compared with unstimulated pre-transplant donor and recipient T cells. Rather than being sequenced by the commercial service, samples from a few later patients were sequenced in-house on an Illumina MiSeq and processed with MiXCR. Of the 20 to 30 intestinal transplant recipients enrolled in the cohort, one of whom was a retransplant, a few patients without pretransplant specimens were excluded. A peak of at least 4% donor T cells among recipient peripheral blood mononuclear cells was the definition used for donor T cell macrochimerism. General conclusions and limits of the study: Early after transplant, peak levels of circulating GvH clones were associated with declines in HvG clones. The conclusions were limited by the relatively low number and heterogeneity of the intestinal transplant patients. GvH clones were found in recipient bone marrow, and some of the GvH clones appeared earlier in ileal mucosa or blood, which is consistent with an intestinal mucosal origin. In patients with donor T cell macrochimerism, the allografts had high GvH to HvG T cell clonal ratios.

About this clone itself: Its antigen remains unidentified. No base quality information exists; no much larger clone differs at one position.

Libraries were prepared through the immunoSEQ multiplex PCR assay. In most patients, genomic DNA was isolated using the Qiagen DNeasy Blood and Tissue Kit and sent frozen to Adaptive Biotechnologies for TCR sequencing. For most patients, genomic DNA was subjected to high-throughput TCR-beta CDR3 sequencing by Adaptive Biotechnologies. Regarding the original processing steps: Adaptive's ImmunoSEQ software supplied the TCR sequencing data for 18 patients, while MiXCR and VDJtools were used to process a few other patients. To correct CD4 versus CD8 sorting errors, sequences present in both subsets at a frequency ratio below 5:1 were removed. CDR3 nucleotide sequences shared between donor and recipient were removed because their origin could not be assigned. To be classed as alloreactive, a clone needed at least 2-fold expansion over unstimulated cells and a minimum CFSE-low frequency of 0.002% (template counts) or 0.001% (read counts). Clones were considered mappable if detected in sequenced pre-transplant spleen, lymph node, or MLR CFSE-low populations of the donor or recipient. Cumulative frequency of alloreactive clones was calculated as a percentage of all sequences weighted by copy number. This immuneACCESS table, as held by TCRdb, lists in-frame sequences with V and J called but not all clones. Of the missing ones, under half trace to an unresolved V gene in checked studies; the others have no known cause. V and J calls and clone size are those listed in that table; D and trimming were worked out from the DNA. The sample table lists roughly 64,000 clones, 90% to 95% of them with a count of one. The ten largest clones represent less than 2% of the sample.

What the time point label conveys for this sample: cells obtained before transplantation from donor or recipient. CD3+CD4+ and CD3+CD8+ populations were FACS-sorted from unstimulated pre-transplant donor and recipient cells taken from spleen or lymph nodes. This sequence was found in a human donor who was the organ donor for an intestinal transplant. Sample: unstimulated CD8+ T cells sorted from spleen or lymph node cells, taken before transplant.

DNA sequence: TGTGCCAGCAGTCTAGGACAGGGTCGTCAGCCCCAGCATTTT. This encodes CASSLGQGRQPQHF. The V and J segments used are TRBV6-5 and TRBJ1-5; 8 central bases correspond to TRBD1. The CDR3 starts with the cysteine, ends with the phenylalanine, and has 14 residues. Solely the CDR3 DNA is kept, with 42 bases framed from the first base. V ends up 5 bases short and J 6 bases short, with an unmatched junction base count of 6. CDR1 and CDR2 are drawn from the germline V gene: MNHEY, SVGAGI.